The text below deals with one T cell receptor (beta chain). The sample comes from a study of cytomegalovirus exposure and HLA in healthy donors. About the study: A subsequent analysis stated that the 120 or so validation repertoires were run on the same platform as the roughly 670 first-cohort repertoires.

The germline V gene has CDR1 SGHDT and CDR2 YYEEEE. This CDR3 has 16 amino acids. The J segment lost 2 bases and the V segment lost 3 bases, leaving 8 bases of the junction unmatched. Sequencing was performed with immunoSEQ multiplex PCR; in TCRdb, only in-frame clones are kept and a portion is missing. The repertoire holds 60,000 to 65,000 clones, almost 97% seen once, with 0.95% to 1.5% in the top ten. The specimen was PBMCs. The clonotype was recovered from a woman under 30 in good health and CMV-seronegative. V gene TRBV5-6 combines with J gene TRBJ2-5, with 9 bases aligning to TRBD2. DNA of the CDR3: TGTGCCAGCAGCTGGGATCTAGCGGGGCCTCAAGAGACCCAGTACTTC. Translation gives CASSWDLAGPQETQYF.